The entry below describes one T cell receptor (beta chain). Antigen specificity is unknown. The record originates from a study of response to subunit inactivated influenza vaccine. Study outcomes and limitations: Few additional T cells are recruited per seasonal influenza vaccination, authors suggested.

The CDR3 spans 11 residues. V dropped 3 bases and J dropped 3 bases, with 2 bases sitting between them. TCRdb re-derived calls from the RT-PCR reads in MiXCR, one entry per CDR3 protein. The sample holds 650,000 to 800,000 distinct CDR3 sequences, about 15% seen once. The receptor comes from a man between 45 and 60 years old who received an inactivated influenza vaccine. J is TRBJ1-1 and V is TRBV12-3 or TRBV12-4, with no clear D. The source was PBMCs from blood, collected 14 days before vaccination. The CDR3 protein is CASSFYTEAFF. In nucleotides, the CDR3 is TGTGCCAGCAGTTTCTACACTGAAGCTTTCTTT.